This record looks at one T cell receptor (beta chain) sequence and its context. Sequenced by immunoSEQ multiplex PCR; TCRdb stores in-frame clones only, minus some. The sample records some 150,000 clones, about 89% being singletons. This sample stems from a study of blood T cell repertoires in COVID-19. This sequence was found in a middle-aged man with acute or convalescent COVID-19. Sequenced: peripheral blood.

The CDR3 region is CASSTVGDNNEQFF. CDR3 sequence (DNA): TGTGCCAGTAGTACGGTGGGAGATAACAATGAGCAGTTCTTC. This chain connects TRBV19 to TRBJ2-1; D may be TRBD2 (5 bases). Germline CDR1 is LNHDA and CDR2 is SQIVND (reference sequence). There are 14 residues in the CDR3. The V gene lost 4 bases and the J gene lost 5 bases, with 12 bases spanning the gap.